A single sample gave rise to the 31 T cell receptor beta chains below, sequenced in a study of T cells in tumors after PD-1 blockade. The repertoire was sequenced with immunoSEQ multiplex PCR; TCRdb's copy has only in-frame clones and lacks some. The sample has fewer than 15,000 clones; nearly 65% are singletons. This specimen consisted of tumor tissue, obtained before anti-PD-1 treatment. The receptor source for this set is a human donor with cutaneous squamous cell carcinoma.

By share, this clone counts as medium-sized (0.01 to 0.1%). This chain connects TRBV7-8 to TRBJ2-3, with TRBD2 identical over 8 bases. The CDR3 loop spans 17 amino acids. The V segment lost 5 bases and the J segment 5 bases; nucleotides outside the gene matches: 15. CDR1 and CDR2 (germline): SGHVS, FQNEAQ. The CDR3: CASSHVLREGRGDTQYF. DNA for the CDR3: TGTGCCAGCAGCCATGTACTACGGGAGGGGCGGGGAGATACGCAGTATTTT. The full variable domain, in which reference TRBV7-8 and TRBJ2-3 provide the parts outside the CDR3, is GAGVSQSPRYKVAKRGQDVALRCDPISGHVSLFWYQQALGQGPEFLTYFQNEAQLDKSGLPSDRFFAERPEGSVSTLKIQRTQQEDSAVYLCASSHVLREGRGDTQYFGPGTRLTVL.

The chain recombines TRBV5-4 with TRBJ2-1; 10 bases match TRBD2. The CDR3 length is 15 residues. Germline V gene lookup returns CDR1 SGHNT and CDR2 YYREEE (reference sequence). The J segment lost 10 bases and the V segment lost 2 bases, leaving 9 bases of the junction unmatched. The CDR3 DNA reads as TGTGCCAGCAGCTTTGAAGCGGGGGGGCCTTGGGAGCAGTTCTTC. It is translated as CASSFEAGGPWEQFF.

The chain has TRBV28 and TRBJ2-7; D gene uncertain. V was shortened by 1 base and J by 0 bases, with 22 bases between the two germline ends. Germline values: CDR1 MDHEN, CDR2 SYDVKM. The CDR3 totals 19 residues. The CDR3 DNA follows: TGTGCCAGCAGTTTATTCTCTGCAGGTTACGAGAAGAGCTCCTACGAGCAGTACTTC. Protein: CASSLFSAGYEKSSYEQYF.

The chain combines TRBV18 with TRBJ1-3; D perhaps matches TRBD1 (5 bases). The V end lost 0 bases, the J end lost 3 bases, and 9 bases lay between the germline ends. The CDR3 extends over 15 amino acids. Germline values: CDR1 KGHSH, CDR2 LQKENI. The CDR3 sequence: CASSPPGLLGNTIYF. CDR3 coding DNA: TGTGCCAGCTCACCACCGGGGCTCCTTGGAAACACCATATATTTT. Full variable domain (missing parts from reference TRBV18 and TRBJ1-3): NAGVMQNPRHLVRRRGQEARLRCSPMKGHSHVYWYRQLPEEGLKFMVYLQKENIIDESGMPKERFSAEFPKEGPSILRIQQVVRGDSAAYFCASSPPGLLGNTIYFGEGSWLTVV.

J is TRBJ1-1 and V is TRBV2, with 7 bases fitting TRBD1. The CDR3 is 13 amino acids. Trimming removed 6 bases from V and 3 bases from J; junction bases left unmatched: 4. Germline assignment: CDR1 SNHLY and CDR2 FYNNEI. CDR3 amino acids: CASSNDRDTEAFF. Here the CDR3 DNA reads TGTGCCAGCAGCAATGACAGGGACACTGAAGCTTTCTTT.

The chain recombines TRBV28 with TRBJ1-2; no definite D call. The CDR3 has 12 residues. Germline V gene sequence: CDR1 MDHEN, CDR2 SYDVKM. With 4 bases removed from V and 1 base from J, the gap between germline ends came to 4 bases. Written as DNA, the CDR3 is TGTGCCAGCAGTTGGGGTAACTATGGCTACACCTTC. Protein: CASSWGNYGYTF.

CDR3 DNA sequence: TGTGCCAGCAGCCCTCCGGGGGCTGGCTATGGCTACACCTTC. Protein sequence: CASSPPGAGYGYTF. This rearrangement joins TRBV3-1 (or the pseudogene TRBV3-2) to TRBJ1-2; D is perhaps TRBD1 (6 bases). Germline V gene data show CDR1 as LGHDT and CDR2 as YNNKEL (reference sequence). There are 14 residues in the CDR3. V was shortened by 4 bases and J by 4 bases, with 13 bases between the two germline ends.

This clone was seen only a few times. V is TRBV24-1 and J is TRBJ2-5, with 10 nucleotides matching TRBD1. CDR3 size: 15 residues. Germline CDR1 is KGHDR and CDR2 is SFDVKD. Losses at the gene ends were 5 bases for V and 4 bases for J; bases not matched to a gene: 6. As DNA, the CDR3 is TGTGCCACCAGTGCGAGACAGGGGGCGAGAGAGACCCAGTACTTC. Its protein is CATSARQGARETQYF.

By proportion, this clone is medium-sized. This rearrangement joins TRBV14 to TRBJ1-2, with D perhaps matching TRBD1 (5 bases). V was shortened by 4 bases and J by 4 bases, with 13 bases between the two germline ends. Germline V gene lookup returns CDR1 SGHDN and CDR2 FVKESK. The CDR3 has 14 residues. CDR3 amino acids: CASSRARGGYGYTF. The CDR3 DNA reads as TGTGCCAGCAGCCGAGCCCGGGGGGGCTATGGCTACACCTTC.

As for this clone: Different DNA sequences within this sample yield the same CDR3. This chain connects TRBV6-2 or TRBV6-3 to TRBJ2-7; the D gene is possibly TRBD2 (5 bases). This CDR3 has 16 amino acids. Germline V lookup: CDR1 MNHEY, CDR2 SVGEGT. Trimming took 0 bases from V and 0 from J, leaving 12 bases between them. As DNA, the CDR3 is TGTGCCAGCAGTTACTCTGTGACTATCAACTCCTACGAGCAGTACTTC. This translates into CASSYSVTINSYEQYF.

The chain has TRBV5-1 and TRBJ2-7, with 7 bases lining up with TRBD1. V gave up 4 bases and J gave up 2 bases; unmatched junction bases: 9. Germline V gives CDR1 SGHRS, CDR2 YFSETQ. This CDR3 comprises 15 residues. The CDR3 sequence: CASSPIGTDTYEQYF. CDR3 sequence (DNA): TGCGCCAGCAGCCCCATAGGGACAGATACCTACGAGCAGTACTTC.

This sequence joins TRBV21-1 and TRBJ2-7. TRBV21-1 is deemed a pseudogene. CDR3 length: 12 amino acids. This chain's CDR3 is CASSSTALEQYF. CDR3 coding DNA: TGTGCCAGCAGCTCAACGGCCCTCGAGCAGTACTTC.

This clone has more than one count but fewer than ten. This chain joins TRBV27 and TRBJ2-1; 12 positions match TRBD2. Per the germline V gene, CDR1 is MNHEY and CDR2 is SMNVEV (reference sequence). The length of the CDR3 is 16 residues. J lost 5 bases, V lost 5 bases, and 7 bases had no gene match. For the CDR3, the DNA is TGTGCCAGCAGTCTCCGACTAGCGGGAGTCAACAATGAGCAGTTCTTC. Translating it yields CASSLRLAGVNNEQFF.

The genes are TRBV15 and TRBJ2-5, with 8 bases identical to TRBD2. CDR1 LNHNV and CDR2 YYDKDF come from the germline V gene (reference sequence). V gave up 0 bases and J gave up 5 bases; unmatched junction bases: 14. The CDR3 is 18 residues long. CDR3 DNA sequence: TGTGCCACCAGCAGAGATTACAGCGGGGGCTACGTTGATGAGACCCAGTACTTC. Its protein is CATSRDYSGGYVDETQYF.

This clone has a handful of counts. The chain recombines TRBV3-1 (or the pseudogene TRBV3-2) with TRBJ1-2; 8 bases agree with TRBD1. The CDR3 length is 14 residues. Germline V CDR1 and CDR2: LGHDT, YNNKEL (reference sequence). Germline trimming cut 3 bases from V and 9 bases from J; bases unmatched to any gene: 9. The CDR3 DNA sequence: TGTGCCAGCAGCCATAGGGACAGGATGTCAAGCTACACCTTC. The encoded protein is CASSHRDRMSSYTF.

The CDR3 loop reads CASSEAGGADTQYF. DNA for the CDR3: TGTGCCAGCAGTGAGGCTGGGGGGGCGGATACGCAGTATTTT. The rearrangement joins TRBV6-4 to TRBJ2-3, with D possibly TRBD2 on 7 matching bases. Between the trimmed V and J ends, which lost 3 bases and 6 bases, there was a span of 13 bases. The CDR3 has 14 amino acids. Germline V CDR1 and CDR2: MRHNA, SNTAGT.

The chain links TRBV5-4 to TRBJ1-2, with unresolved D. V gave up 3 bases and J gave up 2 bases, with 11 bases separating them. The CDR3 length is 14 residues. CDR1 is SGHNT, CDR2 YYREEE, per germline (reference sequence). DNA for the CDR3: TGTGCCAGCAGCTCGGAGGAAACGAACTATGGCTACACCTTC. Amino acids: CASSSEETNYGYTF.

V gene TRBV5-1 combines with J gene TRBJ2-7, with 8 bases identical to TRBD1. The germline V gene has CDR1 SGHRS and CDR2 YFSETQ. The CDR3 consists of 15 residues. V shed 4 bases, J shed 5 bases, and the junction held 11 bases outside the gene matches. The chain's CDR3 is CASSLGSGGEDEQYF. DNA of the CDR3: TGCGCCAGCAGCCTTGGATCAGGGGGCGAGGACGAGCAGTACTTC.

This clone occurred a few times. The V and J genes are TRBV7-6 and TRBJ1-6, with 8 bases lining up with TRBD1. This CDR3 has 17 residues. CDR1 and CDR2 from the germline V gene are SGHVS and FNYEAQ. J gave up 5 bases and V 5 bases, and 11 bases lay outside the gene matches. CDR3 sequence: CASSPDRAPYHNSPLHF. CDR3 DNA: TGTGCCAGCAGCCCGGACAGGGCCCCCTATCATAATTCACCCCTCCACTTT.

This clone was recorded a few times. The chain couples TRBV7-6 to TRBJ2-1; D ambiguous. CDR3 length: 15 residues. V dropped 5 bases and J dropped 5 bases, with 16 bases sitting between them. The germline gives CDR1 SGHVS, CDR2 FNYEAQ. The CDR3 is CASSPLDSRDNEQFF. The CDR3 DNA reads as TGTGCCAGCAGCCCGCTAGACTCTCGGGACAATGAGCAGTTCTTC.

This chain joins TRBV5-1 and TRBJ2-5; TRBD2 aligns across 11 bases. The J segment lost 3 bases and the V segment lost 4 bases, leaving 5 bases of the junction unmatched. The CDR3 length is 15 residues. The germline gives CDR1 SGHRS, CDR2 YFSETQ. The CDR3 is CASSLSGRAEETQYF. The CDR3 nucleotides read TGCGCCAGCAGCCTTAGCGGGAGGGCCGAAGAGACCCAGTACTTC.

This chain connects TRBV10-2 to TRBJ1-1; the match to TRBD1 covers 8 bases. This CDR3 has 14 residues. In germline, CDR1 is WSHSY, CDR2 SAAADI. V was clipped by 5 bases and J by 3 bases; unmatched bases: 5. The CDR3 nucleotides are TGCGCCAGCAGTCAGGGGGCCTATCACACTGAAGCTTTCTTT. Encoded protein: CASSQGAYHTEAFF.

CDR3 DNA sequence: TGTGCCAGCAGTGACGGACAGGTCCTTTCTCCTGAGCAGTTCTTC. This translates into CASSDGQVLSPEQFF. The rearrangement joins TRBV6-6 to TRBJ2-1; 7 nucleotides match TRBD1. The CDR3 runs to 15 residues. Germline CDR1 MNHNY, CDR2 SVGAGI (reference sequence). Losses at the gene ends were 5 bases for V and 9 bases for J; bases not matched to a gene: 13.

J is TRBJ1-5 and V is TRBV7-2; D is perhaps TRBD1 (5 bases). Trimming cost V 5 bases and J 2 bases, with 10 bases left between them. Per germline, CDR1 SGHTA and CDR2 FQGNSA. This CDR3 has 14 amino acids. The CDR3 is CASSIQGGNQPQHF. The CDR3 DNA reads TGTGCCAGCAGCATTCAGGGAGGCAATCAGCCCCAGCATTTT. The full variable domain, completed using reference TRBV7-2 and TRBJ1-5, is GAGVSQSPSNKVTEKGKDVELRCDPISGHTALYWYRQSLGQGLEFLIYFQGNSAPDKSGLPSDRFSAERTGGSVSTLTIQRTQQEDSAVYLCASSIQGGNQPQHFGDGTRLSIL.

The gene calls are TRBV9 and TRBJ1-2; no reliable D call. CDR1 and CDR2 (germline): SGDLS, YYNGEE. V lost 0 bases to trimming and J lost 6 bases, with 9 bases between them. This CDR3 has 13 residues. The CDR3 spells CASSVATANGYTF. Here the CDR3 DNA reads TGTGCCAGCAGCGTAGCCACCGCTAATGGCTACACCTTC.

CDR3 bases: TGTGCCAGCTCACCAACCAATGACAGGTCCTACGAGCAGTACTTC. As protein: CASSPTNDRSYEQYF. The V and J genes are TRBV18 and TRBJ2-7; tentatively, D is TRBD1 (6 bases). The CDR3 has 15 amino acids. Germline V lookup: CDR1 KGHSH, CDR2 LQKENI. Trimming cost V 2 bases and J 1 base, with 12 bases left between them.

The chain links TRBV6-5 to TRBJ2-2, with 7 bases fitting TRBD1. The CDR3 sequence is 14 residues long. Unmatched junction bases numbered 2, after V lost 7 bases and J lost 0 bases. Per the germline V gene, CDR1 is MNHEY and CDR2 is SVGAGI. CDR3: CASIGQANTGELFF. The CDR3 DNA follows: TGTGCCAGCATTGGACAGGCGAACACCGGGGAGCTGTTTTTT.

V gene TRBV4-3 combines with J gene TRBJ1-6; TRBD1 is a possible D gene (5 bases). Germline loops: CDR1 LGHNA, CDR2 YSLEER. With 0 bases removed from V and 0 bases from J, the gap between germline ends came to 12 bases. There are 18 residues in the CDR3. The CDR3 loop is CASSQDFRENSYNSPLHF. In nucleotides, the CDR3 is TGCGCCAGCAGCCAAGATTTCAGGGAGAACTCCTATAATTCACCCCTCCACTTT.

The rearrangement joins TRBV19 to TRBJ2-5, with D possibly TRBD1 on 5 matching bases. V shed 5 bases and J shed 5 bases, with 12 bases lying between them. The CDR3 covers 13 residues. Germline CDR1 reads LNHDA; CDR2 reads SQIVND (reference sequence). CDR3: CASSPTGGETQYF. Written as DNA, the CDR3 is TGTGCCAGTAGTCCCACAGGTGGGGAGACCCAGTACTTC. Filled out from reference TRBV19 and TRBJ2-5, the complete variable domain reads DGGITQSPKYLFRKEGQNVTLSCEQNLNHDAMYWYRQDPGQGLRLIYYSQIVNDFQKGDIAEGYSVSREKKESFPLTVTSAQKNPTAFYLCASSPTGGETQYFGPGTRLLVL.

The chain employs TRBV18 and TRBJ2-5; D gene uncertain. The germline V gene encodes CDR1 KGHSH and CDR2 LQKENI. The V end was cut by 3 bases, the J end by 4 bases, with 6 bases between. There are 12 residues in the CDR3. CDR3 in amino acids: CASSPKRETQYF. CDR3 DNA sequence: TGTGCCAGCTCACCGAAAAGAGAGACCCAGTACTTC.

V usage is TRBV11-2 and J usage is TRBJ2-2, with D uncertain. The CDR3 has 14 amino acids. Germline V gives CDR1 SGHAT, CDR2 FQNNGV. V lost 1 base, J lost 6 bases, and 9 bases lay in between. This CDR3 reads CASSLGLVSGELFF. Here the CDR3 DNA reads TGTGCCAGCAGCTTAGGCCTAGTTTCCGGGGAGCTGTTTTTT. Filled out from reference TRBV11-2 and TRBJ2-2, the complete variable domain reads EAGVAQSPRYKIIEKRQSVAFWCNPISGHATLYWYQQILGQGPKLLIQFQNNGVVDDSQLPKDRFSAERLKGVDSTLKIQPAKLEDSAVYLCASSLGLVSGELFFGEGSRLTVL.